Below, 7 T cell receptor beta chains from the same sample are listed, as sequenced in a study of blood T cell repertoires in COVID-19. TCRdb keeps only in-frame clones here, not all; method: immunoSEQ multiplex PCR. The sample includes a few hundred thousand clones, over 80% of them seen just once. The sequencing sample was made of PBMCs or T cells enriched from blood (not recorded which). These receptors came from a woman aged 50 to 65 who had recovered from COVID-19.

The chain has TRBV2 and TRBJ2-7, with a possible D match to TRBD1 (6 bases). V gave up 4 bases and J gave up 2 bases, with 12 bases separating them. The V gene's germline CDR1 is SNHLY and CDR2 FYNNEI. The CDR3 has 14 residues. In DNA form, the CDR3 reads TGTGCCAGCAGTGGACAGGACTTCCCCTACGAGCAGTACTTC. Protein sequence: CASSGQDFPYEQYF.

This clone was seen a handful of times. The same CDR3 also results from other DNA sequences found in this sample. The rearrangement uses TRBV6-5 and TRBJ1-3, with TRBD1 as a possible D gene (5 bases). Trimming left V 2 bases short and J 4 bases short, with 15 bases between. Looked up from germline, CDR1 is MNHEY and CDR2 is SVGAGI. The CDR3 is 16 residues long. CDR3 sequence: CASSYRQTKGGNTIYF. The CDR3 DNA follows: TGTGCCAGCAGTTACCGACAGACCAAGGGCGGAAACACCATATATTTT.

This chain uses TRBV6-2 or TRBV6-3 with TRBJ2-1; D gene uncertain. Per germline, CDR1 MNHEY and CDR2 SVGEGT. Trimming took off 2 bases at V and 5 bases at J, with 19 bases between the two ends. This CDR3 has 17 residues. In DNA, the CDR3 is TGTGCCAGCAGTTACCTTCCAGGTGCCGGCTACGACAATGAGCAGTTCTTC. Translation: CASSYLPGAGYDNEQFF.

V and J are TRBV28 and TRBJ1-4, with D perhaps matching TRBD1 (5 bases). CDR1 and CDR2 from the germline V gene are MDHEN and SYDVKM. Trimming stripped 8 bases from V and 8 bases from J, with 9 bases between. This CDR3 is built from 11 residues. CDR3 amino acids: CASWGGEKLFF. The CDR3 DNA reads as TGTGCCAGCTGGGGGGGAGAAAAACTGTTTTTT.

J is TRBJ2-1 and V is TRBV5-1, with 9 positions matching TRBD1. The CDR3 consists of 15 residues. Germline V gene data show CDR1 as SGHRS and CDR2 as YFSETQ. J gave up 6 bases and V 4 bases, and 8 bases lay outside the gene matches. The CDR3 reads CASSTDRGPGNEQFF. DNA of the CDR3: TGCGCCAGCAGCACGGACAGGGGTCCGGGCAATGAGCAGTTCTTC.

This clone was recorded only once. The chain is built from TRBV6-6 and TRBJ1-2, with D possibly being TRBD1 (6 bases). From germline, CDR1 is MNHNY and CDR2 SVGAGI (reference sequence). Trimming removed 5 bases at V and 4 bases at J, with 11 bases between. The CDR3 is 13 amino acids. As DNA, the CDR3 is TGTGCCAGCAGTCCCGGGACACCCTATGGCTACACCTTC. Protein sequence: CASSPGTPYGYTF.

The rearrangement uses TRBV10-3 and TRBJ1-3, with D uncertain. Germline CDR1 and CDR2: ENHRY and SYGVKD. The CDR3 consists of 14 residues. Trimming removed 4 bases from V and 0 bases from J, with 7 bases in between. The CDR3 region is CAISGFNSGNTIYF. DNA for the CDR3: TGTGCCATCAGTGGTTTCAACTCTGGAAACACCATATATTTT.